This T cell receptor beta chain was obtained from a study of memory CD4+ T cells and cytomegalovirus serostatus. Overall study context: This sample comes from healthy Belgian adults, roughly 9 CMV seropositive, around 26 seronegative. Findings of the study overall: Of roughly 180 reported CMV TCRbeta sequences, under 80 were found in memory CD4+ repertoires.

The sort gate was single viable CD3+CD4+CD8-CD45RO+ cells for memory CD4+ T cells. CMV serostatus came from serum IgG against pp150, pp28, p38, p52. Under the authors' procedure: Out-of-frame sequences were removed, leaving 2 million to 2.5 million distinct TCRbeta sequences. Sequencing was performed with immunoSEQ multiplex PCR; in TCRdb, only in-frame clones are kept and a portion is missing. For V, J and clone size, that table is used; D and trimming come from the DNA. The table shows about 41,000 clones, with about 76% occurring only once. Points on this clone: Its matching antigen is unknown.

Sample: memory CD4+ T cells from blood. The source of this sequence is an adult in good health and CMV-seronegative.

Written as DNA, the CDR3 is TGTGCCATCACGGCCCCCCTTACCAAAAACATTCAGTACTTC. Amino acids: CAITAPLTKNIQYF. The chain recombines TRBV10-3 with TRBJ2-4, with D unclear. V lost 7 bases and J 2 bases, leaving 12 bases between the germline ends. In germline, CDR1 is ENHRY, CDR2 SYGVKD. This CDR3 has 14 residues.